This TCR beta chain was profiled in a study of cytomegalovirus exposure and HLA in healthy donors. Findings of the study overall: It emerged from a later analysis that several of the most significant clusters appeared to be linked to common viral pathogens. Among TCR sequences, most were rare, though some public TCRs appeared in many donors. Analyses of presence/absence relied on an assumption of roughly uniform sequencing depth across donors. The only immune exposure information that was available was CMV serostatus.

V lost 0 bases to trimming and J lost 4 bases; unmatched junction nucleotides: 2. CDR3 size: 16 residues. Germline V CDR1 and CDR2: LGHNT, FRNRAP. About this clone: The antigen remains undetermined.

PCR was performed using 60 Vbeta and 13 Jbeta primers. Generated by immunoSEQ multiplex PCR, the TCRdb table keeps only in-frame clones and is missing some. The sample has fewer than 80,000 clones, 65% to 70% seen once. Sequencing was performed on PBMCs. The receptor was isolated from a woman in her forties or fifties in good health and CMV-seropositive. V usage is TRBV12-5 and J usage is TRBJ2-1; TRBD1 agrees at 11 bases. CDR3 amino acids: CASGLVGTGGYNEQFF. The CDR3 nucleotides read TGTGCTAGTGGTTTGGTGGGGACAGGGGGATACAATGAGCAGTTCTTC.